A selection of T cell receptor beta chains follows, all from one sample in a study of shared clonotypes between healthy human individuals. Data came from immunoSEQ multiplex PCR; TCRdb stores just in-frame clones and leaves some out. The sample lists about 2 million clones; over 85% were seen once. Sample: naive CD8+ T cells sorted from blood. These receptors were collected from a man in his late teens or twenties in good health. CDR3s include the opening cysteine and the closing phenylalanine or tryptophan. Fields, in order: V gene, D gene, clone size, J gene, CDR3 DNA, CDR3 protein. D genes are given only for firm matches. Clone size is stated in some rows and not others, as once, few, many or a class when expanded.

>TRBV2|NA|NA|TRBJ1-2
TGTGCCAGCAGAGCAGGGGAGGGCTATGGCTACACCTTC
CASRAGEGYGYTF
>TRBV6-6|TRBD1|NA|TRBJ2-3
TGTGCCAGCAGTAGAGCGACAGGGGGCACAGATACGCAGTATTTT
CASSRATGGTDTQYF
>TRBV29-1|TRBD1|NA|TRBJ2-7
TGCAGCGTTGAGACGACAGGGTTCGGTAGCTCCTACGAGCAGTACTTC
CSVETTGFGSSYEQYF
>TRBV6-5|TRBD2|NA|TRBJ2-3
TGTGCCACCTCTGGCGGGACTAGCGGGGGAGATACGCAGTATTTT
CATSGGTSGGDTQYF
>TRBV9|TRBD1|NA|TRBJ2-3
TGTGCCAGCAGCGGCAGGGGGTCGGAAAATACGCAGTATTTT
CASSGRGSENTQYF
>TRBV7-2|NA|NA|TRBJ2-7
TGTGCCAGCAGCTTAGGTCCCGGGCTAGCAGCCTACGAGCAGTACTTC
CASSLGPGLAAYEQYF
>TRBV5-1|NA|NA|TRBJ1-2
TGCGCCAGCAGCTTGCTGGGGGCAGGAAATGGCTACACCTTC
CASSLLGAGNGYTF
>TRBV7-9|NA|NA|TRBJ2-3
TGTGCCAGCAGCCCTCCGGGGGCCCACCCTGCGGATACGCAGTATTTT
CASSPPGAHPADTQYF
>TRBV6-5|TRBD1|once|TRBJ1-1
TGTGCCAGCAGTTACGGACAGGGGGCGGTTGAAGCTTTCTTT
CASSYGQGAVEAFF
>TRBV9|NA|NA|TRBJ2-1
TGTGCCAGCAGCGTAGATGGGGCGCACGAGCAGTTCTTC
CASSVDGAHEQFF
>TRBV6-5|TRBD2|once|TRBJ2-1
TGTGCCAGCAGTTACGGGACTAGCGGGGTCTGGGATGAGCAGTTCTTC
CASSYGTSGVWDEQFF
>TRBV2|TRBD2|NA|TRBJ2-1
TGTGCCAGCAGTGAGAGGTGGGAGGGAAACAATGAGCAGTTCTTC
CASSERWEGNNEQFF
>TRBV29-1|TRBD2|NA|TRBJ2-1
TGCAGCGCTATAGCGGGGGGCGGCAATGAGCAGTTCTTC
CSAIAGGGNEQFF
>TRBV29-1|NA|NA|TRBJ2-2
TGCAGCGTTGAAGATCCGGCAGGGGTGGACACCGGGGAGCTGTTTTTT
CSVEDPAGVDTGELFF
>TRBV4-3|NA|NA|TRBJ1-2
TGCGCCAGCAGCCAAGATTCTGGGGGCGGCTATGGCTACACCTTC
CASSQDSGGGYGYTF
>TRBV6-5|NA|once|TRBJ2-6
TGTGCCAGCAGTTTAAGCTCTGGGGCCAACGTCCTGACTTTC
CASSLSSGANVLTF
>TRBV7-9|NA|NA|TRBJ2-7
TGTGCCAGCAGCTTTTCCACCTCCTACGAGCAGTACTTC
CASSFSTSYEQYF
>TRBV9|NA|NA|TRBJ2-1
TGTGCCAGCAGCGACGACCCGACTAGTTCCTATGAGCAGTTCTTC
CASSDDPTSSYEQFF
>TRBV7-8|NA|NA|TRBJ1-1
TGTGCCAGCAGCTTAGTAAACGTAGCCACTGAAGCTTTCTTT
CASSLVNVATEAFF
>TRBV7-9|NA|NA|TRBJ2-1
TGTGCCAGCAGCTTCCACAATGAGCAGTTCTTC
CASSFHNEQFF
>TRBV7-2|TRBD1|NA|TRBJ2-7
TGTGCCAGCAGCTCCCGGGACAGGGACTACGAGCAGTACTTC
CASSSRDRDYEQYF
>TRBV7-6|NA|once|TRBJ2-1
TGTGCCAGCACCAGGCTCTCCTACAATGAGCAGTTCTTC
CASTRLSYNEQFF
>TRBV28|NA|few|TRBJ1-1
TGTGCCAGCAGTTTATTGATGAACACTGAAGCTTTCTTT
CASSLLMNTEAFF
>TRBV10-1|NA|NA|TRBJ1-2
TGCGCCAGCAGTGCCGGACCCGTTAATGGCTACACCTTC
CASSAGPVNGYTF
>TRBV6-1|TRBD2|NA|TRBJ2-2
TGTGCCAGCAGGACGGGGGGTACCGGGGAGCTGTTTTTT
CASRTGGTGELFF
>TRBV12-2|NA|once|TRBJ1-3
TGTGCAAGTCGCCACAGCGACCTCACTGGAAACACCATATATTTT
CASRHSDLTGNTIYF
>TRBV19|NA|NA|TRBJ1-2
TGTGCCAGTAGCTCCGCAGGGGAAGACTATGGCTACACCTTC
CASSSAGEDYGYTF
>TRBV6-5|NA|NA|TRBJ2-3
TGTGCCAGCAGTTGGACCTCGGACGGCGAGTCGCAGTATTTT
CASSWTSDGESQYF
>TRBV5-4|NA|NA|TRBJ2-5
TGTGCCAGCAGCTTGGGGGGAAACCAAGAGACCCAGTACTTC
CASSLGGNQETQYF
>TRBV6-1|NA|NA|TRBJ2-7
TGTGCCAGCAGTGAAGCGGGGCCTCCCCTTTCCTACGAGCAGTACTTC
CASSEAGPPLSYEQYF
>TRBV29-1|NA|NA|TRBJ2-3
TGCAGCGTCTCCTTTAGCGGATCGAGCACAGATACGCAGTATTTT
CSVSFSGSSTDTQYF
>TRBV4-3|TRBD2|NA|TRBJ2-1
TGCGCCAGCAGCCAAGTTAAGACCGGACTAGCGGGAGCGTACAATGAGCAGTTCTTC
CASSQVKTGLAGAYNEQFF
>TRBV10-3|NA|NA|TRBJ1-6
TGTGCCATCAGTGAGTCGAGCAATTCACCCCTCCACTTT
CAISESSNSPLHF
>TRBV27|TRBD2|NA|TRBJ2-2
TGTGCCAGCAGGGGGACTAGCGGGAGGGCCGGGGCCGCCGGGGAGCTGTTTTTT
CASRGTSGRAGAAGELFF
>TRBV5-6|NA|once|TRBJ2-2
TGTGCCAGCAGCTTGGGCAGCTCCGGGGAGCTGTTTTTT
CASSLGSSGELFF
>TRBV5-6|TRBD1|NA|TRBJ2-7
TGTGCCAGCAGCTTGGCGCCAGGGGGCTCCTACGAGCAGTACTTC
CASSLAPGGSYEQYF
>TRBV7-2|NA|NA|TRBJ2-5
TGTGCCAGCAGCTTAATCAAGGGGGGGCAAGAGACCCAGTACTTC
CASSLIKGGQETQYF
>TRBV4-3|NA|NA|TRBJ2-4
TGCGCCAGCAGCCAAGTAACCGGAGCCAAAAACATTCAGTACTTC
CASSQVTGAKNIQYF
>TRBV7-9|NA|NA|TRBJ2-7
TGTGCCAGCTGGGGACCGCGAGACGAGCAGTACTTC
CASWGPRDEQYF
>TRBV6-6|NA|NA|TRBJ2-2
TGTGCCAGCATGCGTAACACCGGGGAGCTGTTTTTT
CASMRNTGELFF